The next 7 T cell receptor beta chains were all read from a single sample in a study of shared clonotypes between healthy human individuals. Repertoires were generated with immunoSEQ multiplex PCR, while TCRdb's copy carries only in-frame clones and drops some. There are about half a million clones in the sample; 70% to 80% occur only once, and about 13% lies in the top ten. The sequenced material came from PBMCs. The receptors were sampled from a woman in her thirties or forties in good health. Some clones in this sample may be carry-over from other donors' samples.

This clone was counted a few times. DNA for the CDR3: TGTGCCAGTAGTATCCTCCCCGACAGTTATGAAGCTTTCTTT. The encoded protein is CASSILPDSYEAFF. This sequence joins TRBV19 and TRBJ1-1, with D perhaps matching TRBD1 (5 bases). This CDR3 spans 14 amino acids. Germline CDR1 and CDR2: LNHDA and SQIVND (reference sequence). V was trimmed by 3 bases and J by 7 bases, leaving 15 bases between them.

The chain couples TRBV6-5 to TRBJ2-7; TRBD1 matches at 9 bases. Germline CDR1 reads MNHEY; CDR2 reads SVGAGI. This CDR3 is 14 amino acids long. Germline trimming cut 1 base from V and 4 bases from J; bases unmatched to any gene: 2. CDR3 in DNA: TGTGCCAGCAGTTACTTTGGACAGGGGTACGAGCAGTACTTC. It translates to CASSYFGQGYEQYF.

This chain links TRBV2 with TRBJ2-5; D gene ambiguous. The V and J ends lost 8 bases and 4 bases respectively, with 5 bases between them. The CDR3 contains 10 residues. Per the germline V gene, CDR1 is SNHLY and CDR2 is FYNNEI. The CDR3 protein is CASGRETQYF. CDR3 in DNA: TGTGCCAGCGGAAGAGAGACCCAGTACTTC.

The chain joins TRBV7-2 to TRBJ2-1; 14 bases agree with TRBD2. Germline values: CDR1 SGHTA, CDR2 FQGNSA. The CDR3 totals 15 residues. Trimming cost V 6 bases and J 8 bases; bases outside gene matches: 6. This CDR3 is CASRPGLAGGDEQFF. In DNA, the CDR3 is TGTGCCAGCAGACCCGGACTAGCGGGAGGCGATGAGCAGTTCTTC.

This clone has a single count. This chain links TRBV5-1 with TRBJ1-2; 8 bases map to TRBD1. Trimming at V came to 4 bases and at J to 6 bases, leaving 8 bases not matched to a gene. The CDR3 consists of 14 residues. Germline V CDR1 and CDR2: SGHRS, YFSETQ. CDR3 amino acids: CASSNLQGEDGYTF. The CDR3 DNA follows: TGCGCCAGCAGCAACCTACAGGGGGAAGATGGCTACACCTTC.

The chain joins TRBV7-9 to TRBJ2-1; a weak D match, TRBD1 (6 bases). Germline V CDR1 and CDR2: SEHNR, FQNEAQ (reference sequence). CDR3 length: 16 residues. The V end lost 5 bases, the J end lost 2 bases, and 16 bases lay between the germline ends. This CDR3 is CASSRRGKGAYNEQFF. The CDR3 DNA is TGTGCCAGCAGCCGAAGGGGGAAAGGAGCCTACAATGAGCAGTTCTTC. Full variable domain (rest looked up from reference TRBV7-9 and TRBJ2-1): DTGVSQNPRHKITKRGQNVTFRCDPISEHNRLYWYRQTLGQGPEFLTYFQNEAQLEKSRLLSDRFSAERPKGSFSTLEIQRTEQGDSAMYLCASSRRGKGAYNEQFFGPGTRLTVL.

This chain uses TRBV28 with TRBJ1-1, with TRBD1 as a possible D gene (6 bases). Germline lookup yields CDR1 MDHEN and CDR2 SYDVKM. V dropped 2 bases and J dropped 3 bases, with 13 bases sitting between them. The CDR3 runs to 15 residues. The CDR3 region is CASSLRTGWDTEAFF. DNA of the CDR3: TGTGCCAGCAGTTTACGCACAGGGTGGGACACTGAAGCTTTCTTT. The whole variable domain, filled in from reference TRBV28 and TRBJ1-1, reads DVKVTQSSRYLVKRTGEKVFLECVQDMDHENMFWYRQDPGLGLRLIYFSYDVKMKEKGDIPEGYSVSREKKERFSLILESASTNQTSMYLCASSLRTGWDTEAFFGQGTRLTVV.